These 5 T cell receptor beta chains were sequenced from one sample in a study of T-cell memory formation after mild COVID-19. MiXCR was run by TCRdb on the 5' RACE reads, yielding one entry per CDR3 protein. In the table there are about 350,000 distinct CDR3 sequences, roughly 13% of which are singletons. The specimen was PBMCs or a T cell subset sorted from them (not recorded which). The origin of the receptors is a man aged 18 to 35 who had mild COVID-19 (a few samples of this study predate the infection). Cell type and time point are not known.

This clonotype occurred a few times. The chain has TRBV20-1 and TRBJ2-3; a possible D gene is TRBD2 (6 bases). Trimming removed 1 base from V and 1 base from J, with 12 bases in between. The CDR3 is 15 amino acids. Germline loops: CDR1 DFQATT, CDR2 SNEGSKA (reference sequence). The CDR3, as DNA: TGCAGTGCTAGAGTTCTTGCGGGGCGCACAGATACGCAGTATTTT. It encodes CSARVLAGRTDTQYF.

This clonotype was recorded at least ten times. The J gene is TRBJ2-7, the V gene TRBV12-3 or TRBV12-4; no reliable D call. V was trimmed by 1 base and J by 1 base, leaving 8 bases between them. CDR3 length: 14 amino acids. The CDR3 sequence is CASSLGIGSYEQYF. The CDR3 DNA sequence: TGTGCCAGCAGTTTAGGTATTGGGTCCTACGAGCAGTACTTC.

This clonotype showed up just a few times. V is TRBV7-8 and J is TRBJ1-5; no definite D call. The length of the CDR3 is 15 residues. Germline V gene lookup returns CDR1 SGHVS and CDR2 FQNEAQ. V was pared by 0 bases and J by 0 bases, with 6 bases between. The CDR3 reads CASSLAPNSNQPQHF. The CDR3 region has the DNA TGTGCCAGCAGCTTAGCCCCAAATAGCAATCAGCCCCAGCATTTT.

The gene calls are TRBV5-1 and TRBJ2-7; D perhaps matches TRBD1 (6 bases). The V and J ends lost 5 bases and 0 bases respectively, with 9 bases between them. The V gene's germline CDR1 is SGHRS and CDR2 YFSETQ. The CDR3 loop spans 13 amino acids. The CDR3 sequence: CASRPDSSYEQYF. The CDR3 coding sequence is TGCGCCAGCAGGCCGGACAGCTCCTACGAGCAGTACTTC. The whole variable domain, remainder taken from reference TRBV5-1 and TRBJ2-7, is KAGVTQTPRYLIKTRGQQVTLSCSPISGHRSVSWYQQTPGQGLQFLFEYFSETQRNKGNFPGRFSGRQFSNSRSEMNVSTLELGDSALYLCASRPDSSYEQYFGPGTRLTVT.

The chain recombines TRBV5-6 with TRBJ1-1; D not resolved. V gave up 4 bases and J gave up 4 bases, with 14 bases separating them. Per germline, CDR1 SGHDT and CDR2 YYEEEE. The CDR3 is 14 residues long. Written as DNA, the CDR3 is TGTGCCAGCAGCCCGAGGTATGAGGGCACTGAAGCTTTCTTT. Protein sequence: CASSPRYEGTEAFF.